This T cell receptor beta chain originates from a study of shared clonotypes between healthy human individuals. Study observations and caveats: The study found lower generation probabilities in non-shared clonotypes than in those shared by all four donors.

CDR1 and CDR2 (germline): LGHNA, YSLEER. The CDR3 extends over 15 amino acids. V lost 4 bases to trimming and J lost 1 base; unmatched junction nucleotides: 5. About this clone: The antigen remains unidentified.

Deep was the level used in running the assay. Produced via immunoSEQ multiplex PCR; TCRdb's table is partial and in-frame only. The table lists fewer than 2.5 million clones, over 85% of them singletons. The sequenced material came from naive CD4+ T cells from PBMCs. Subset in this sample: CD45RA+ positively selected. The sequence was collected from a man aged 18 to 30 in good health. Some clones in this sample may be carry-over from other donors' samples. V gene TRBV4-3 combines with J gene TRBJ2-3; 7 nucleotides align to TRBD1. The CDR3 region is CASSPAGGGTDTQYF. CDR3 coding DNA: TGCGCCAGCAGCCCTGCAGGGGGTGGCACAGATACGCAGTATTTT.